These 7 T cell receptor beta chains were all obtained from the same sample, sequenced in a study of blood T cells in healthy people across ages. Through a sample-barcoded 5' primer and a J-beta primer mix, a second PCR was run for 7 to 11 cycles. TCRdb independently ran MiXCR on the 5' RACE reads; one entry per CDR3 protein. In the table there are approximately 800,000 distinct CDR3 sequences, more than 20% of which are singletons. A further study also used this sample, focusing on T cells of mothers and their children.

The material sequenced was blood. These receptors came from a boy between 5 and 17 years old in good health.

This clonotype was seen a few times. The rearrangement uses TRBV4-3 and TRBJ1-2; perhaps TRBD1 as D (6 bases). CDR1 is LGHNA and CDR2 is YSLEER in the germline V gene. Trimming removed 0 bases at V and 8 bases at J, with 16 bases between. The CDR3 sequence is 15 residues long. CDR3 in amino acids: CASSQESGYDRGYTF. CDR3 nucleotide sequence: TGCGCCAGCAGCCAAGAGTCGGGGTATGACAGGGGCTACACCTTC.

The chain employs TRBV27 and TRBJ1-4; D remains unclear. Trimming left V 7 bases short and J 5 bases short, with 11 bases between. Germline V gene data show CDR1 as MNHEY and CDR2 as SMNVEV (reference sequence). This CDR3 is built from 13 residues. This chain's CDR3 is CASKGRLNEKLFF. The CDR3 nucleotides read TGTGCCAGCAAAGGTCGACTGAATGAAAAACTGTTTTTT. The entire variable domain, with the rest obtained from reference TRBV27 and TRBJ1-4, is as follows: EAQVTQNPRYLITVTGKKLTVTCSQNMNHEYMSWYRQDPGLGLRQIYYSMNVEVTDKGDVPEGYKVSRKEKRNFPLILESPSPNQTSLYFCASKGRLNEKLFFGSGTQLSVL.

V and J are TRBV27 and TRBJ2-7; D is unresolved. Trimming took 0 bases from V and 7 from J, leaving 10 bases between them. CDR3 size: 13 residues. The germline V gene encodes CDR1 MNHEY and CDR2 SMNVEV (reference sequence). CDR3 loop: CASSLSLGFEQYF. The CDR3 DNA reads TGTGCCAGCAGTTTATCGCTGGGGTTTGAGCAGTACTTC.

This chain uses TRBV20-1 with TRBJ2-5; TRBD1 matches 7 bases. Germline V gene sequence: CDR1 DFQATT, CDR2 SNEGSKA (reference sequence). This CDR3 has 14 amino acids. J lost 2 bases, V lost 6 bases, and 9 bases had no gene match. CDR3 residues: CSATLVGQQETQYF. DNA for the CDR3: TGCAGTGCGACTCTGGTGGGACAGCAAGAGACCCAGTACTTC.

This clonotype has just a few counts. V usage is TRBV29-1 and J usage is TRBJ1-1; D is perhaps TRBD1 (5 bases). CDR1 is SQVTM, CDR2 ANQGSEA, per germline. The ends were cut back, 3 bases at V and 4 bases at J, with 15 bases in the middle. The CDR3 has 14 amino acids. CDR3 nucleotides: TGCAGCGTTGACCCGATGGGGGGGGGCACTGAAGCTTTCTTT. It specifies CSVDPMGGGTEAFF.

This chain uses TRBV19 with TRBJ1-4; unclear D gene. The germline V gene encodes CDR1 LNHDA and CDR2 SQIVND (reference sequence). The V end lost 8 bases, the J end lost 2 bases, and 15 bases lay between the germline ends. The CDR3 totals 15 residues. The CDR3: CASGIGEATNEKLFF. CDR3 nucleotides: TGTGCCAGTGGGATCGGCGAGGCCACTAATGAAAAACTGTTTTTT. Drawing the rest from reference TRBV19 and TRBJ1-4, the complete variable domain is DGGITQSPKYLFRKEGQNVTLSCEQNLNHDAMYWYRQDPGQGLRLIYYSQIVNDFQKGDIAEGYSVSREKKESFPLTVTSAQKNPTAFYLCASGIGEATNEKLFFGSGTQLSVL.

This clonotype was observed a few times. The chain employs TRBV4-2 and TRBJ2-5; D is perhaps TRBD2 (6 bases). Trimming stripped 3 bases from V and 4 bases from J, with 21 bases between. CDR1 is LGHNA and CDR2 is YNFKEQ in the germline V gene. The CDR3 sequence is 17 residues long. DNA for the CDR3: TGTGCCAGCAGCCACGAACCCGCAGGCGGGGAGGTAGAGACCCAGTACTTC. It encodes CASSHEPAGGEVETQYF.